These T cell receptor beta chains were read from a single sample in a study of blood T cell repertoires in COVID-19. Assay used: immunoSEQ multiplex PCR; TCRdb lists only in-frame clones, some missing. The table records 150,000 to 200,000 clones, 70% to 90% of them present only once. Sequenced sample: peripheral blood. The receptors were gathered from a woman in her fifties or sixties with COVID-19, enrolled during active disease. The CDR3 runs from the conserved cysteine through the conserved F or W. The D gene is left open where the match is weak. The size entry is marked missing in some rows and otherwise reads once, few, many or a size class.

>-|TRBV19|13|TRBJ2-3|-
CASRSVGTDTQYF
TGTGCCAGTAGATCGGTTGGCACAGATACGCAGTATTTT
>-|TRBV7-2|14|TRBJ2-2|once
CASSLSGNTGELFF
TGTGCCAGCAGCTTATCAGGGAACACCGGGGAGCTGTTTTTT
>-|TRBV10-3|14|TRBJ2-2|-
CATRGTENTGELFF
TGTGCCACCCGGGGAACAGAAAACACCGGGGAGCTGTTTTTT
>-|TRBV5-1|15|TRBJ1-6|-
CASRLTEAYNSPLHF
TGCGCCAGCAGATTAACTGAGGCCTATAATTCACCCCTCCACTTT
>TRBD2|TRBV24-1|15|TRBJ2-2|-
CATSDLSGRSGELFF
TGTGCCACCAGTGATCTTAGCGGGAGGTCCGGGGAGCTGTTTTTT
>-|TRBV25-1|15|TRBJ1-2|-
CASSTRTDTNYGYTF
TGTGCCAGCAGTACCCGGACAGATACTAACTATGGCTACACCTTC
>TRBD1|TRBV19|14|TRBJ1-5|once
CASSPDRVGQPQHF
TGTGCCAGTAGTCCTGACAGGGTCGGTCAGCCCCAGCATTTT
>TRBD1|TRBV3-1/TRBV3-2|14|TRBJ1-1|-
CASSQETGKTEAFF
TGTGCCAGCAGCCAAGAGACAGGGAAGACTGAAGCTTTCTTT
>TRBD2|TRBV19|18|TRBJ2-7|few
CASSSLWGSGIESYEQYF
TGTGCCAGTAGTAGCTTGTGGGGTAGCGGGATCGAGTCCTACGAGCAGTACTTC
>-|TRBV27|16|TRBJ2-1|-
CASSPLSRSSYNEQFF
TGTGCCAGCAGTCCACTCTCGAGAAGCTCCTACAATGAGCAGTTCTTC
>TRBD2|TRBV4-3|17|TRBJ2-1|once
CASSQSVAGGIYNEQFF
TGCGCCAGCAGCCAGAGCGTAGCGGGAGGAATTTACAATGAGCAGTTCTTC
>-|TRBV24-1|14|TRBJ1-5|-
CATSAGFSNQPQHF
TGTGCCACCAGTGCGGGTTTTAGCAATCAGCCCCAGCATTTT
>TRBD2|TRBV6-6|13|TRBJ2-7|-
CAIGGLKSYEQYF
TGTGCCATCGGGGGACTAAAATCCTACGAGCAGTACTTC
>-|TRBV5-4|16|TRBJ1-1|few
CASSSQFGGGTTEAFF
TGTGCCAGCAGCTCCCAATTTGGGGGGGGAACCACTGAAGCTTTCTTT
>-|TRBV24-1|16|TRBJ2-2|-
CATSGIQGWDTGELFF
TGTGCCACCAGTGGAATACAGGGTTGGGACACCGGGGAGCTGTTTTTT
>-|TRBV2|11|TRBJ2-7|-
CANKGGNEQYF
TGTGCCAACAAGGGGGGGAACGAGCAGTACTTC
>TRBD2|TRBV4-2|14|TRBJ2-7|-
CASSQAGLAGAQYF
TGTGCCAGCAGCCAAGCAGGATTAGCGGGAGCTCAGTACTTC
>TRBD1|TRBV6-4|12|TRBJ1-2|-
CASSDRGRGYTF
TGTGCCAGCAGTGACAGGGGGCGAGGCTACACCTTC
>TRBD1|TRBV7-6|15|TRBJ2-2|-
CASSLGQGTSGELFF
TGTGCCAGCAGCTTGGGACAGGGGACTAGCGGGGAGCTGTTTTTT
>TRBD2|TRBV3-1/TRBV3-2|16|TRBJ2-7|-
CASSQDPSGRPYEQYF
TGTGCCAGCAGCCAAGATCCTAGCGGGAGGCCCTACGAGCAGTACTTC
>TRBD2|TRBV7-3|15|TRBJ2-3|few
CASSLTSREGDTQYF
TGTGCCAGCAGCTTAACATCCAGGGAGGGGGATACGCAGTATTTT
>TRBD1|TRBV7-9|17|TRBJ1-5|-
CASSLGTGMGGNQPQHF
TGTGCCAGCAGCCTAGGGACAGGGATGGGCGGCAATCAGCCCCAGCATTTT
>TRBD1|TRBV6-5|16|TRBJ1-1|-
CASSYTGVRLDTEAFF
TGTGCCAGCAGTTACACAGGGGTAAGACTGGACACTGAAGCTTTCTTT
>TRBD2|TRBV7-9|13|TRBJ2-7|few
CASSLGLAGEQYF
TGTGCCAGCAGCTTGGGACTAGCGGGAGAGCAGTACTTC
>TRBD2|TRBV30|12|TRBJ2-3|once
CAWRVAGDTQYF
TGTGCCTGGAGGGTAGCGGGGGATACGCAGTATTTT
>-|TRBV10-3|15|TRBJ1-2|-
CAISESLRQDYGYTF
TGTGCCATCAGTGAGTCGTTAAGACAGGACTATGGCTACACCTTC
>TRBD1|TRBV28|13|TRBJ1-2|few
CASSSTGVKGYTF
TGTGCCAGCAGCTCGACAGGGGTGAAAGGCTACACCTTC